The clone carrying this T cell receptor beta chain was counted ten times or more. No antigen is known for it. Trimming shortened V by 2 bases and J by 4 bases, and 13 bases separated the two germline ends. CDR1 is MGHRA, CDR2 YSYEKL, per germline. The CDR3 runs to 15 residues. The data were obtained in a study of human T cells and chemical hapten exposure. Whole-study findings and limits: DPC sensitization did not alter TCRs above 1 in 1000 frequency.

Time point noted: pre-sensitization, week 0. The treatment here: therapeutic diphenylcyclopropenone sensitization with weekly scalp DPC. TCRdb reprocessed the RACE reads with MiXCR, giving one entry per CDR3 protein. This sample carries 300,000 to 450,000 distinct CDR3 sequences, 5.1% of them seen once, and the ten largest clones take 2.5% to 3%. This receptor was obtained from a woman between 45 and 65 years old with alopecia areata. Some clones in this sample may be carry-over from other donors' samples. Sequencing was performed on whole blood, taken in connection with sensitization to the hapten diphenylcyclopropenone (DPC). The rearrangement joins TRBV4-1 to TRBJ2-3; D remains ambiguous. The CDR3 loop is CASSQIWNWADTQYF. In nucleotides, the CDR3 is TGCGCCAGCAGCCAAATTTGGAATTGGGCAGATACGCAGTATTTT.